This entry lists 31 T cell receptor beta chains sequenced from one sample in a study of blood T cells in healthy people across ages. A second PCR of 7 to 11 cycles used a sample-barcoded 5' primer and a J-beta primer mix. TCRdb reprocessed the 5' RACE reads via MiXCR and lists one record per CDR3 protein. Among approximately 800,000 distinct CDR3 sequences listed, around 36% were seen once. The sequenced sample was blood. These receptors all come from a man aged 18 to 29 in good health.

This clonotype was detected ten times or more. V usage is TRBV4-2 and J usage is TRBJ2-3, with a tentative D call TRBD1 (5 bases). The CDR3 length is 16 residues. The germline V gene has CDR1 LGHNA and CDR2 YNFKEQ. V lost 1 base and J lost 0, with 11 bases in between. The CDR3 here is CASSQATVMSTDTQYF. The CDR3 DNA follows: TGTGCCAGCAGCCAAGCGACAGTAATGAGCACAGATACGCAGTATTTT.

The table lists this clonotype with a few counts. This chain connects TRBV24-1 to TRBJ2-5, with TRBD1 matching over 8 bases. Germline CDR1 and CDR2: KGHDR and SFDVKD. Germline trimming cut 3 bases from V and 11 bases from J; bases unmatched to any gene: 13. The CDR3 contains 15 residues. The CDR3 DNA reads TGTGCCACCAGTGATCCCACAGGGGGTTGGAATGAGCAGTACTTC. It translates to CATSDPTGGWNEQYF.

V usage is TRBV7-2 and J usage is TRBJ2-1, with unresolved D. V lost 5 bases and J 6 bases, leaving 14 bases between the germline ends. CDR1 and CDR2 (germline): SGHTA, FQGNSA. This CDR3 contains 14 residues. CDR3 loop: CASSAALLSNEQFF. The CDR3, as DNA: TGTGCCAGCAGCGCAGCCCTACTTAGCAATGAGCAGTTCTTC.

This clonotype was counted a few times. This sequence joins TRBV5-1 and TRBJ2-1; 9 nucleotides align to TRBD2. Near its end, the DNA agrees better with TRBJ2-7, so the J call may be wrong. The CDR3 runs 16 residues. Germline values: CDR1 SGHRS, CDR2 YFSETQ. CDR3 sequence (DNA): TGCGCCAGCAGCTTGGCCGGGACTAGCCCCTACAATGAGCAGTACTTC. This translates into CASSLAGTSPYNEQYF.

This clonotype was recorded a few times. The gene calls are TRBV6-6 and TRBJ1-4; maybe TRBD1 (5 bases). Per germline, CDR1 MNHNY and CDR2 SVGAGI (reference sequence). The V end was cut by 6 bases, the J end by 7 bases, with 12 bases between. CDR3 size: 13 residues. The CDR3 loop is CASSLPGGEKLFF. For the CDR3, the DNA is TGTGCCAGCAGCCTACCGGGGGGTGAAAAACTGTTTTTT.

This clonotype was counted many times. The chain is built from TRBV7-3 and TRBJ2-1, with 7 nucleotides matching TRBD1. CDR1 and CDR2 from the germline V gene are SGHTA and FQGTGA. The V gene end was trimmed by 4 bases and the J gene end by 0 bases; junction bases not matched to a gene: 3. The CDR3 is 15 amino acids. For the CDR3, the DNA is TGTGCCAGCAGCTCAGACAGGGCCTCCTACAATGAGCAGTTCTTC. It codes for CASSSDRASYNEQFF. Based on the CDR3 plus reference TRBV7-3 and TRBJ2-1, the full variable domain is GAGVSQTPSNKVTEKGKYVELRCDPISGHTALYWYRQSLGQGPEFLIYFQGTGAADDSGLPNDRFFAVRPEGSVSTLKIQRTERGDSAVYLCASSSDRASYNEQFFGPGTRLTVL.

The CDR3 region is CASSLASQADTQYF. The CDR3 nucleotides read TGCGCCAGCAGCTTGGCCAGCCAGGCAGATACGCAGTATTTT. The genes are TRBV5-1 and TRBJ2-3, with no clear D. This CDR3 is built from 14 residues. The germline V and J ends were trimmed by 0 bases and 4 bases, with 9 bases remaining between them. The germline CDR1 and CDR2 sequences are SGHRS and YFSETQ.

There are a few counts of this clonotype. The chain is built from TRBV12-3 or TRBV12-4 and TRBJ1-2, with no clear D. There are 16 residues in the CDR3. Trimming took off 2 bases at V and 2 bases at J, with 15 bases between the two ends. The CDR3 bases are TGTGCCAGCAGTTTACGTCCGGGATTAGTAAACTATGGCTACACCTTC. This translates into CASSLRPGLVNYGYTF.

This rearrangement joins TRBV25-1 to TRBJ2-1; tentatively, D is TRBD1 (6 bases). The V end was cut by 9 bases, the J end by 11 bases, with 17 bases between. This CDR3 region has 12 residues. Germline V CDR1 and CDR2: MGHDK, SYGVNS. The CDR3 reads CARAGVSHKQFF. CDR3 sequence (DNA): TGTGCCAGGGCAGGGGTTTCGCATAAGCAGTTCTTC.

With respect to this clonotype: Germline and junction disagree at one end, which may indicate a read error. This rearrangement joins TRBV20-1 to TRBJ1-4; D ambiguous. This CDR3 region has 12 residues. Germline V gene sequence: CDR1 DFQATT, CDR2 SNEGSKA (reference sequence). CDR3 loop: CSASGPNENLFF. The CDR3 DNA is TGCAGTGCTAGCGGCCCGAATGAAAATCTGTTTTTT.

The chain uses TRBV4-1 and TRBJ2-7; D remains ambiguous. Germline assignment: CDR1 MGHRA and CDR2 YSYEKL. V was trimmed by 1 base and J by 2 bases, leaving 21 bases between them. The CDR3 loop spans 18 amino acids. CDR3 sequence (DNA): TGCGCCAGCAGCCAAGGACCCGTGTCGGCTGTATACGCCTACGAGCAGTACTTC. Encoded protein: CASSQGPVSAVYAYEQYF.

The chain links TRBV7-9 to TRBJ2-7; 12 bases align to TRBD2. The CDR3 runs to 16 residues. CDR1 is SEHNR, CDR2 FQNEAQ, per germline (reference sequence). V shed 1 base, J shed 1 base, and the junction held 2 bases outside the gene matches. The DNA for the CDR3 is TGTGCCAGCAGCTTAGGACTAGCGGGGGAGTCCTACGAGCAGTACTTC. This codes for CASSLGLAGESYEQYF.

The V gene is TRBV12-3 or TRBV12-4, the J gene TRBJ1-1; no definite D call. Trimming took 1 base from V and 5 from J, leaving 11 bases between them. The CDR3 spans 14 residues. The CDR3 DNA reads as TGTGCCAGCAGTTTAGGTCGGGGTTGGACTGAAGCTTTCTTT. Protein product: CASSLGRGWTEAFF.

For this clonotype: This may be a read error: a much more frequent sequence differs by one nucleotide. The rearrangement links TRBV6-2 or TRBV6-3 to TRBJ2-5, with 9 bases lining up with TRBD2. The CDR3 length is 16 residues. Germline-derived CDR1 and CDR2 are MNHEY and SVGEGT. As DNA, the CDR3 is TGTGCCAGCGGTTACATTCTAGCGGGGCTGCAGGAGACCCAGTACTTC. It encodes CASGYILAGLQETQYF.

This chain joins TRBV4-3 and TRBJ2-7, with D perhaps matching TRBD2 (6 bases). Trimming took off 3 bases at V and 5 bases at J, with 14 bases between the two ends. Germline V gene sequence: CDR1 LGHNA, CDR2 YSLEER. The CDR3 totals 14 residues. Written as DNA, the CDR3 is TGCGCCAGCAGCCAGGGGACTGCCGGGGACGAGCAGTACTTC. It encodes CASSQGTAGDEQYF.

Comments on this clonotype: A much bigger clone sits one base away, suggesting this may be a read error. The rearrangement joins TRBV12-3 or TRBV12-4 to TRBJ2-7; TRBD2 agrees at 9 bases. This CDR3 is 12 amino acids long. V lost 4 bases to trimming and J lost 11 bases; unmatched junction nucleotides: 6. The CDR3 is CASSYSGGGEYF. In nucleotides, the CDR3 is TGTGCCAGCAGTTATAGCGGGGGAGGGGAGTACTTC.

This clonotype was counted many times. V gene TRBV4-2 combines with J gene TRBJ1-2; 8 bases agree with TRBD1. The junction had 10 bases not matched to a gene; V was cut back by 0 bases and J by 4 bases. Germline loops: CDR1 LGHNA, CDR2 YNFKEQ. The CDR3 is made up of 17 amino acids. This chain's CDR3 is CASSQDRSDRAGYGYTF. The CDR3 DNA sequence: TGTGCCAGCAGCCAAGATCGATCGGACAGGGCTGGCTATGGCTACACCTTC.

The rearrangement uses TRBV25-1 and TRBJ2-3; no clear D. The CDR3 spans 15 residues. V gave up 1 base and J gave up 3 bases, with 11 bases separating them. From germline, CDR1 is MGHDK and CDR2 SYGVNS. CDR3 region: CASSEWSVSTDTQYF. The CDR3 nucleotides are TGTGCCAGCAGTGAATGGAGCGTTAGTACAGATACGCAGTATTTT.

This clonotype was counted between two and nine times. The chain employs TRBV12-3 or TRBV12-4 and TRBJ1-1; D is unresolved. The CDR3 loop spans 14 amino acids. V dropped 5 bases and J dropped 6 bases, with 16 bases sitting between them. CDR3: CASSRDRAASEAFF. The CDR3 DNA sequence: TGTGCCAGCAGTAGGGATAGGGCCGCCTCTGAAGCTTTCTTT.

Turning to this clonotype: With a much larger clone just one base away, this may be a read error. The chain employs TRBV25-1 and TRBJ1-2, with D uncertain. The CDR3 sequence is 11 residues long. Germline assignment: CDR1 MGHDK and CDR2 SYGVNS. The CDR3 region has the DNA TGTGTCAGCAGTGGGAACTATGGCTACACCTTC. Its protein product is CVSSGNYGYTF.

The rearrangement uses TRBV20-1 and TRBJ2-5; TRBD2 is a possible D gene (5 bases). The length of the CDR3 is 14 residues. The V gene lost 5 bases and the J gene lost 2 bases, with 15 bases spanning the gap. Germline V gives CDR1 DFQATT, CDR2 SNEGSKA (reference sequence). The CDR3 is CSAGKVGGQETQYF. CDR3 DNA sequence: TGCAGTGCTGGCAAGGTCGGAGGACAAGAGACCCAGTACTTC.

The chain has TRBV12-3 or TRBV12-4 and TRBJ2-4; D may be TRBD2 (5 bases). The J call could be wrong; TRBJ2-5 is a better fit for the DNA end. This CDR3 is 17 amino acids long. This CDR3 is CASSFKASHASQETQYF. The CDR3 DNA follows: TGTGCCAGCAGTTTCAAGGCTAGCCACGCTTCCCAAGAGACCCAGTACTTC.

The rearrangement joins TRBV4-3 to TRBJ2-2; D ambiguous. The length of the CDR3 is 15 residues. The V gene's germline CDR1 is LGHNA and CDR2 YSLEER. V was trimmed by 1 base and J by 1 base, leaving 7 bases between them. CDR3 nucleotide sequence: TGCGCCAGCAGCCAAGCCCTCCAGAACACCGGGGAGCTGTTTTTT. Protein: CASSQALQNTGELFF.

This clonotype was seen a handful of times. The chain has TRBV7-2 and TRBJ2-3; 9 bases are a match to TRBD2. CDR1 and CDR2 from the germline V gene are SGHTA and FQGNSA. The junction had 9 bases not matched to a gene; V was cut back by 0 bases and J by 2 bases. The CDR3 extends over 18 amino acids. CDR3 nucleotide sequence: TGTGCCAGCAGCTTAGCGGTGGGGCTAGCGGGGACCACAGATACGCAGTATTTT. Translating it yields CASSLAVGLAGTTDTQYF.

The rearrangement links TRBV6-1 to TRBJ2-3, with D tentatively TRBD2 (6 bases). The CDR3 extends over 16 amino acids. V lost 0 bases to trimming and J lost 4 bases, with 14 bases between them. Germline lookup yields CDR1 MNHNS and CDR2 SASEGT. The CDR3 protein is CASSEAPGVLADTQYF. The CDR3 bases are TGTGCCAGCAGTGAAGCGCCGGGAGTTTTGGCAGATACGCAGTATTTT.

The chain has TRBV12-3 or TRBV12-4 and TRBJ2-2; D remains unclear. V was cut by 6 bases and J by 4 bases, with 21 bases left in between. This CDR3 spans 17 amino acids. CDR3 sequence: CASSPDIYDTSTGELFF. The CDR3 DNA follows: TGTGCCAGCAGCCCAGATATTTACGATACGTCCACCGGGGAGCTGTTTTTT.

Points on this clonotype: A read error is possible here, since a much larger clone lies one base away. This CDR3 reads CASSLSSHPDTRYF. The CDR3 nucleotides read TGTGCCAGCAGTTTGAGTAGCCACCCAGATACGCGGTATTTT. J is TRBJ2-3 and V is TRBV12-3 or TRBV12-4, with D uncertain. This CDR3 region has 14 residues.

Only a few counts were recorded for this clonotype. V usage is TRBV19 and J usage is TRBJ2-7; D not resolved. There are 15 residues in the CDR3. Germline V gene lookup returns CDR1 LNHDA and CDR2 SQIVND (reference sequence). Deletions cut 3 bases from V and 2 bases from J, with 14 bases between. DNA of the CDR3: TGTGCCAGTAGTATCCAGGATCGCAGCCCCTACGAGCAGTACTTC. Protein product: CASSIQDRSPYEQYF.

This clonotype was detected only a few times. The chain couples TRBV4-1 to TRBJ1-1; D is undetermined. There are 15 residues in the CDR3. V dropped 2 bases and J dropped 2 bases, with 12 bases sitting between them. The germline V gene has CDR1 MGHRA and CDR2 YSYEKL. Written as DNA, the CDR3 is TGCGCCAGCAGCCAATATCAATCCCCCAACACTGAAGCTTTCTTT. Translation: CASSQYQSPNTEAFF.

The J gene is TRBJ1-1, the V gene TRBV6-2 or TRBV6-3, with D unclear. The germline V and J ends were trimmed by 2 bases and 9 bases, with 10 bases remaining between them. The CDR3 is made up of 12 amino acids. Germline assignment: CDR1 MNHEY and CDR2 SVGEGT. The CDR3 coding sequence is TGTGCCAGCAGTTACCTTGGATGGAAAGCTTTCTTT. This encodes CASSYLGWKAFF.

For the CDR3, the DNA is TGTGCCAGTAGTGGACGACAGGAGCAGTACTTC. This codes for CASSGRQEQYF. The V gene is TRBV19, the J gene TRBJ2-4; D perhaps matches TRBD1 (6 bases). The length of the CDR3 is 11 residues. V was clipped by 5 bases and J by 13 bases, with 12 bases between them. Germline CDR1 is LNHDA and CDR2 is SQIVND (reference sequence).